These 18 T cell receptor beta chains were sequenced from one sample in a study of T cells in Graves' hyperthyroidism and ophthalmopathy. Researchers amplified the TCR beta CDR3 regions from RNA transcripts. HTBI primers drove first-round RT-PCR of the TCR CDR3. TCRdb re-called the multiplex PCR reads with MiXCR, one entry per CDR3 protein. The repertoire holds about 46,000 distinct CDR3 sequences, about half seen once, with roughly 32% in the top ten. Sequenced input: peripheral blood or thyroid tissue (not recorded which). Source of these receptors: a woman aged 45-60 years with Graves' hyperthyroidism.

This clonotype was detected ten times or more. This chain uses TRBV28 with TRBJ1-6, with a tentative D call TRBD1 (5 bases). V lost 5 bases and J lost 6, with 14 bases in between. Germline CDR1 reads MDHEN; CDR2 reads SYDVKM. The CDR3 sequence is 15 residues long. The CDR3 DNA reads TGTGCCAGCAGTAACAATGGGGCCAGTAATTCACCCCTCCACTTT. Translation gives CASSNNGASNSPLHF.

The rearrangement links TRBV29-1 to TRBJ2-3, with 16 positions matching TRBD2. After removal of 6 bases from V and 2 bases from J, the junction contained 8 bases not matched to a gene. The CDR3 has 17 residues. Germline V gives CDR1 SQVTM, CDR2 ANQGSEA. The CDR3 coding sequence is TGCAGCGTCGTTTTCGGGACTAGCGGGAGGGCCACAGATACGCAGTATTTT. It specifies CSVVFGTSGRATDTQYF.

J is TRBJ2-3 and V is TRBV10-3; possible D gene TRBD2, 6 bases. The germline V gene has CDR1 ENHRY and CDR2 SYGVKD. V was shortened by 8 bases and J by 1 base, with 16 bases between the two germline ends. CDR3 length equals 15 residues. Here the CDR3 reads CAIGGTGRGTDTQYF. The CDR3 region has the DNA TGTGCCATCGGGGGGACGGGGCGTGGCACAGATACGCAGTATTTT.

The chain uses TRBV29-1 and TRBJ2-5; 8 nucleotides align to TRBD1. V trimming: 3 bases; J trimming: 4 bases; junction bases outside the gene matches: 10. This CDR3 spans 15 amino acids. CDR1 is SQVTM and CDR2 is ANQGSEA in the germline V gene. CDR3 region: CSVEKDRDVRETQYF. In DNA, the CDR3 is TGCAGCGTTGAGAAGGACAGGGATGTGCGAGAGACCCAGTACTTC.

CDR3 in DNA: TGTGCCAGCAGCTACGGGACAGGGTCCACCGGGGAGCTGTTTTTT. The encoded protein is CASSYGTGSTGELFF. The chain combines TRBV7-9 with TRBJ2-2; TRBD1 aligns across 9 bases. The CDR3 sequence is 15 residues long. The trim removed 4 bases at V and 4 bases at J, leaving 4 bases unmatched. Germline V gene data show CDR1 as SEHNR and CDR2 as FQNEAQ (reference sequence).

This clonotype was counted ten times or more. The chain links TRBV6-1 to TRBJ1-5; D gene ambiguous. The CDR3 sequence is 13 residues long. Germline V gene data show CDR1 as MNHNS and CDR2 as SASEGT. Deletions cut 5 bases from V and 2 bases from J, with 7 bases between. The CDR3 region is CASSTRGNQPQHF. The CDR3 coding sequence is TGTGCCAGCAGTACAAGGGGCAATCAGCCCCAGCATTTT.

V and J are TRBV13 and TRBJ2-5; 10 nucleotides agree with TRBD2. The V and J ends lost 7 bases and 4 bases, in that order; junction bases with no gene match: 12. The CDR3 has 16 residues. Germline CDR1 PRHDT, CDR2 FYEKMQ (reference sequence). The CDR3 DNA reads as TGTGCCAGCAACTCCCCTAGCGGGAGAGGAGTAGAGACCCAGTACTTC. Translated: CASNSPSGRGVETQYF. Filled out from reference TRBV13 and TRBJ2-5, the complete variable domain reads AAGVIQSPRHLIKEKRETATLKCYPIPRHDTVYWYQQGPGQDPQFLISFYEKMQSDKGSIPDRFSAQQFSDYHSELNMSSLELGDSALYFCASNSPSGRGVETQYFGPGTRLLVL.

In this sample, this clonotype turned up a few times. The chain carries TRBV18 and TRBJ2-7, with D unresolved. Between the trimmed V and J ends, which lost 5 bases and 2 bases, there was a span of 19 bases. The CDR3 totals 16 residues. Germline CDR1 is KGHSH and CDR2 is LQKENI. The CDR3 loop reads CASSKIRSTWTYEQYF. The CDR3 nucleotides are TGTGCCAGCTCAAAGATCCGCTCCACCTGGACCTACGAGCAGTACTTC.

This clonotype has more than one count but fewer than ten. The gene calls are TRBV14 and TRBJ1-1, with unresolved D. This CDR3 is 11 amino acids long. The germline V gene has CDR1 SGHDN and CDR2 FVKESK. Trimming removed 4 bases from V and 7 bases from J, with 7 bases in between. The CDR3 region is CASSPQSEAFF. CDR3 DNA sequence: TGTGCCAGCAGCCCCCAGAGTGAAGCTTTCTTT.

The chain is built from TRBV7-6 and TRBJ2-6; possible D gene TRBD2, 7 bases. Germline V gene sequence: CDR1 SGHVS, CDR2 FNYEAQ. The V gene lost 7 bases and the J gene lost 2 bases, with 18 bases spanning the gap. The CDR3 spans 17 residues. CDR3: CASTLRAGDTGANVLTF. The DNA of the CDR3 is TGTGCCAGCACCCTACGGGCGGGGGACACTGGGGCCAACGTCCTGACTTTC. Drawing the rest from reference TRBV7-6 and TRBJ2-6, the complete variable domain is GAGVSQSPRYKVTKRGQDVALRCDPISGHVSLYWYRQALGQGPEFLTYFNYEAQQDKSGLPNDRFSAERPEGSISTLTIQRTEQRDSAMYRCASTLRAGDTGANVLTFGAGSRLTVL.

The V gene is TRBV7-2, the J gene TRBJ2-7; D unresolved. Trimming cost V 5 bases and J 10 bases, with 18 bases left between them. CDR1 is SGHTA and CDR2 is FQGNSA in the germline V gene. The CDR3 has 13 amino acids. CDR3 in DNA: TGTGCCAGCAGCCTCCGGTCAACCTACGGACAGTACTTC. It specifies CASSLRSTYGQYF. The full variable domain, rest sourced from reference TRBV7-2 and TRBJ2-7, is GAGVSQSPSNKVTEKGKDVELRCDPISGHTALYWYRQSLGQGLEFLIYFQGNSAPDKSGLPSDRFSAERTGGSVSTLTIQRTQQEDSAVYLCASSLRSTYGQYFGPGTRLTVT.

The chain recombines TRBV20-1 with TRBJ2-7; 10 bases map to TRBD2. The J call may be wrong; the DNA end is better matched by TRBJ2-5. Germline assignment: CDR1 DFQATT and CDR2 SNEGSKA (reference sequence). The CDR3 runs to 16 residues. In DNA, the CDR3 is TGCAGTGCTAGAGGTCTGAGCGGGAGGGAGCAAGAGACCCAGTACTTC. Its translation: CSARGLSGREQETQYF.

This clonotype was recorded many times. V gene TRBV20-1 combines with J gene TRBJ1-5; 10 bases match TRBD1. Trimming at V came to 8 bases and at J to 6 bases, leaving 7 bases not matched to a gene. CDR3 size: 13 residues. The germline gives CDR1 DFQATT, CDR2 SNEGSKA (reference sequence). CDR3 in DNA: TGCAGTCCTCGACAGGGGGCAGGTCAGCCCCAGCATTTT. Its translation: CSPRQGAGQPQHF.

This clonotype was counted ten times or more. This sequence joins TRBV15 and TRBJ1-2, with 8 bases aligning to TRBD1. V shed 8 bases and J 6 bases; nucleotides not matched to a gene: 11. Germline CDR1 reads LNHNV; CDR2 reads YYDKDF (reference sequence). This CDR3 spans 14 amino acids. CDR3 bases: TGTGCCACCCAAAAGGACAGGGCGTTTGATGGCTACACCTTC. Protein product: CATQKDRAFDGYTF.

This clonotype was recorded a few times. This chain connects TRBV12-3 or TRBV12-4 to TRBJ2-7, with TRBD1 matching 8 bases. The CDR3 has 17 amino acids. The ends lost 8 bases at V and 4 bases at J; junction bases unmatched: 19. The CDR3 is CASSPMGRAGGKYEQYF. The CDR3 DNA reads as TGTGCCAGCTCACCAATGGGGCGGGCAGGGGGCAAGTACGAGCAGTACTTC.

This chain connects TRBV5-1 to TRBJ2-7; TRBD2 matches at 7 bases. The CDR3 runs 13 residues. CDR1 SGHRS and CDR2 YFSETQ come from the germline V gene. The ends lost 0 bases at V and 6 bases at J; junction bases unmatched: 3. The CDR3 DNA follows: TGCGCCAGCAGCTTGGCCGGGGAGGGCGAGCAGTACTTC. As protein: CASSLAGEGEQYF.

This clonotype was counted at least ten times. V usage is TRBV12-3 or TRBV12-4 and J usage is TRBJ2-7; possibly TRBD1 for D (6 bases). With 4 bases removed from V and 0 bases from J, the gap between germline ends came to 10 bases. The CDR3 length is 14 residues. The CDR3, as DNA: TGTGCCAGCAGTTGGACAGCCACCTCCTACGAGCAGTACTTC. As protein: CASSWTATSYEQYF.

With regard to this clonotype: Compared with germline, one end of the junction differs, possibly owing to a read error. This sequence joins TRBV20-1 and TRBJ2-7, with unresolved D. This CDR3 is built from 11 residues. Germline V CDR1 and CDR2: DFQATT, SNEGSKA (reference sequence). CDR3 in amino acids: CSVQQSYEHYF. The CDR3 nucleotides are TGCAGCGTCCAACAGAGTTACGAGCACTACTTC.